This T cell receptor beta chain was identified during a study of blood T cell repertoires in COVID-19. On the study more broadly: The United States, Italy and Spain provided the acute and convalescent COVID-19 samples. PBMCs, B-cell-depleted T cells, or T cells provided the cDNA or gDNA that made up the material.

The J segment lost 7 bases and the V segment lost 2 bases, leaving 12 bases of the junction unmatched. The germline CDR1 and CDR2 sequences are SGHDT and YYEEEE. The length of the CDR3 is 17 residues. Methods used by the authors: How many nucleated cells were present was estimated from reference gene primer amplification. The repertoire was sequenced with immunoSEQ multiplex PCR; TCRdb's copy has only in-frame clones and lacks some. D and trimming were read from the DNA, whereas the V and J calls and clone size are those reported in that table. The data hold a few hundred thousand clones, with about 88% observed a single time.

The chain is built from TRBV5-6 and TRBJ2-4; TRBD2 matches 10 bases. This sequence originates from a human donor in a cohort sampled during active COVID-19. Input material: peripheral blood. The CDR3 DNA reads as TGTGCCAGCAGCTTTGCAGCGGGAGGGCCGGGGTGGAACATTCAGTACTTC. Translating gives CASSFAAGGPGWNIQYF.